Sequencing of this T cell receptor beta chain was carried out in a study of CD4 and CD8 cells across lung adenocarcinoma regions. This CDR3 is built from 15 residues. The germline V gene has CDR1 MNHEY and CDR2 SVGAGI. V was cut by 6 bases and J by 16 bases, with 27 bases left in between. TCRdb recomputed calls from the PCR reads with MiXCR, one row per CDR3 protein. In the table there are roughly 13,000 distinct CDR3 sequences, roughly 45% of which are singletons. The table lists this clonotype with a few counts. Localized lung adenocarcinoma, a non-small cell lung cancer, affected the donors. This TCR derives from a male donor with lung adenocarcinoma. The CD4 and CD8 labels of this study may be unreliable. Sequencing was performed on CD4+ T cells from the center of a lung tumor. The chain employs TRBV6-5 and TRBJ2-2, with D tentatively TRBD1 or TRBD2 (5 bases each). CDR3 protein: CASRLQSGIPGTQFF. The CDR3 DNA sequence: TGTGCCAGCAGACTCCAGTCCGGAATTCCAGGGACGCAGTTTTTT.